What follows are 5 T cell receptor beta chains derived from one specimen sequenced in a study of control samples from healthy donors and cancer patients. The protocol was immunoSEQ multiplex PCR, while the TCRdb copy is restricted to in-frame clones and leaves out a portion. The sample comprises 55,000 to 90,000 clones, approximately 87% of which are singletons, and around 30% rests with the top ten. The material sequenced was blood. The receptors come from a man aged 50 to 60 in good health.

The chain combines TRBV11-1 with TRBJ2-5, with a weak D call TRBD1 (6 bases). The V and J ends lost 2 bases and 2 bases respectively, with 12 bases between them. CDR1 SGHAT and CDR2 FQDESV come from the germline V gene (reference sequence). The CDR3 length is 15 residues. CDR3 amino acids: CASSLLGQPQETQYF. Written as DNA, the CDR3 is TGTGCCAGCAGCTTATTAGGACAGCCTCAAGAGACCCAGTACTTC.

V and J are TRBV29-1 and TRBJ1-1; D is perhaps TRBD1 (6 bases). Germline lookup yields CDR1 SQVTM and CDR2 ANQGSEA. CDR3 length: 13 amino acids. Trimming removed 7 bases at V and 3 bases at J, with 15 bases between. CDR3 DNA sequence: TGCAGCGGGGGATTGACAGGCGACACTGAAGCTTTCTTT. Translated, it gives CSGGLTGDTEAFF.

The chain is built from TRBV29-1 and TRBJ2-7; a possible D gene is TRBD2 (6 bases). The CDR3 has 16 residues. Germline CDR1 reads SQVTM; CDR2 reads ANQGSEA. Trimming left V 1 base short and J 2 bases short, with 18 bases between. The CDR3 here is CSVEGRGGTGTYEQYF. The CDR3 bases are TGCAGCGTTGAAGGCAGAGGCGGGACGGGGACCTACGAGCAGTACTTC.

The rearrangement uses TRBV12-5 and TRBJ1-2; D gene ambiguous. CDR3 size: 14 residues. Germline V gives CDR1 LGHNT, CDR2 FRNRAP. The V end lost 7 bases, the J end lost 8 bases, and 20 bases lay between the germline ends. The CDR3 loop is CASAPDGETAGYTF. CDR3 sequence (DNA): TGTGCTAGTGCCCCCGACGGGGAGACCGCCGGCTACACCTTC.

The chain recombines TRBV2 with TRBJ1-2; maybe TRBD1 (6 bases). This CDR3 is built from 14 residues. With 6 bases removed from V and 3 bases from J, the gap between germline ends came to 14 bases. CDR1 is SNHLY, CDR2 FYNNEI, per germline. This CDR3 reads CASRYLGGDYGYTF. DNA for the CDR3: TGTGCCAGCAGGTACTTGGGGGGCGACTATGGCTACACCTTC.